Here is one TCR beta chain with its context. The antigen is unknown. The data were obtained in a study of OX40 agonist ivuxolimab in advanced cancers. Study details: Males comprised 70% to 85% of the group, whose mean age was about 61 years (range roughly 20 to 85).

Per germline, CDR1 MNHEY and CDR2 SMNVEV (reference sequence). There are 14 residues in the CDR3. Unmatched junction bases numbered 4, after V lost 6 bases and J lost 3 bases. Findings and caveats of the study: At 0.1-3.0 mg/kg, partial responders had clonal expansion among the lowest observed.

Some clones are missing from TCRdb's copy, which holds only in-frame ones; the method was immunoSEQ multiplex PCR. The sample has fewer than 70,000 clones, roughly 84% seen once. This specimen consisted of CD4+ or CD8+ T cells sorted from blood, obtained in a trial of the OX40 agonist ivuxolimab. The source is an adult with an advanced solid tumor such as melanoma, head and neck, liver or kidney cancer. The chain combines TRBV27 with TRBJ2-2, with TRBD1 matching 7 bases. The CDR3 sequence: CASRTGLHTGELFF. The CDR3, as DNA: TGTGCCAGCAGGACAGGGCTGCACACCGGGGAGCTGTTTTTT.